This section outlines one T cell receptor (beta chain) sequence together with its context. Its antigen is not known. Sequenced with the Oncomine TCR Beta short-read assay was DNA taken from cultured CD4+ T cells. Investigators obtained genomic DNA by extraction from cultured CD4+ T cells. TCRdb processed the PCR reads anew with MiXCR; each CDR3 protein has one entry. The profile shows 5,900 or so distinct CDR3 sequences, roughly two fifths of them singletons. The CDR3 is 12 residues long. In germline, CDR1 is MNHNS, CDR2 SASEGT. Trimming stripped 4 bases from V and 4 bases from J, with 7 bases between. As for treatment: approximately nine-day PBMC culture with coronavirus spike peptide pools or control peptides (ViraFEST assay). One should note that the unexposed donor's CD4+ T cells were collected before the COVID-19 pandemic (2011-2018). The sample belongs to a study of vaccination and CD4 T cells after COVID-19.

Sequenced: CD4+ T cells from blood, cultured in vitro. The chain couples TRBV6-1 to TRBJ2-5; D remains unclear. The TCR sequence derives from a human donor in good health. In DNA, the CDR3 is TGTGCCAGCAGTGGTCAGAGAGAGACCCAGTACTTC. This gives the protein CASSGQRETQYF.